The clone carrying this TCR beta chain was detected ten times or more. The germline gives CDR1 MDHEN, CDR2 SYDVKM. Trimming at V came to 7 bases and at J to 4 bases, leaving 19 bases not matched to a gene. The CDR3 length is 19 residues. The data are from a study of spatial heterogeneity in lung cancer. The time point: sample taken at primary tumor resection. TCRdb reprocessed the 5' RACE reads via MiXCR and lists one record per CDR3 protein. In the table there are roughly 39,000 distinct CDR3 sequences, about 6.5% of which are singletons. Sample: PBMCs, taken at surgery. The source is a female donor with early-stage non-small cell lung cancer. V usage is TRBV28 and J usage is TRBJ2-1; 10 nucleotides line up with TRBD2. The CDR3 sequence: CASISISGGASGGYNEQFF. In nucleotides, the CDR3 is TGTGCCAGCATCTCGATTTCGGGAGGCGCTAGCGGGGGATACAATGAGCAGTTCTTC. The full variable domain, rest sourced from reference TRBV28 and TRBJ2-1, is DVKVTQSSRYLVKRTGEKVFLECVQDMDHENMFWYRQDPGLGLRLIYFSYDVKMKEKGDIPEGYSVSREKKERFSLILESASTNQTSMYLCASISISGGASGGYNEQFFGPGTRLTVL.